These T cell receptor beta chains were read from a single sample in a study of control samples from healthy donors and cancer patients. Sequencing was performed with immunoSEQ multiplex PCR; in TCRdb, only in-frame clones are kept and a portion is missing. The table includes under 200,000 clones, almost 90% detected once. The sequenced sample consisted of blood. The receptors were gathered from a young woman in good health. Both conserved end residues are part of each CDR3. D genes are given only for firm matches. Clone size is shown for a subset of rows, as once, few, many or a class of expanded clone.

TRBJ2-2,TRBV4-1,NA,NA,CASSQEGTLTGELFF,TGCGCCAGCAGCCAAGAGGGGACACTCACCGGGGAGCTGTTTTTT
TRBJ1-2,TRBV9,NA,NA,CASSVGPSGYTF,TGTGCCAGCAGCGTAGGCCCATCTGGCTACACCTTC
TRBJ2-7,TRBV19,few,NA,CASSISREREQYF,TGTGCCAGTAGTATCTCTCGGGAGCGGGAGCAGTACTTC
TRBJ2-7,TRBV7-2,NA,TRBD2,CASSTNFGLAGPYEQYF,TGTGCCAGCAGCACCAACTTCGGACTAGCGGGGCCCTACGAGCAGTACTTC
TRBJ2-2,TRBV19,NA,TRBD2,CASSPTGLAVNTGELFF,TGTGCCAGTAGTCCCACGGGACTAGCGGTGAACACCGGGGAGCTGTTTTTT
TRBJ2-6,TRBV9,NA,TRBD2,CASSGRTGLGREGYMVSGANVLTF,TGTGCCAGCAGCGGCAGGACTGGGTTGGGAAGGGAGGGGTACATGGTCTCTGGGGCCAACGTCCTGACTTTC
TRBJ2-5,TRBV2,NA,NA,CASRESSLAMFWGTQYF,TGTGCCAGCAGGGAAAGCAGCCTAGCTATGTTTTGGGGGACCCAGTACTTC
TRBJ1-2,TRBV6-5,NA,NA,CASSRKQGANYGYTF,TGTGCCAGCAGTAGAAAACAGGGCGCTAACTATGGCTACACCTTC
TRBJ1-1,TRBV6-5,few,NA,CASSYSFLGLEAFF,TGTGCCAGCAGTTACTCGTTTTTGGGGTTAGAAGCTTTCTTT
TRBJ1-2,TRBV2,once,TRBD1,CASSEVGSTGTNYGYTF,TGTGCCAGCAGTGAAGTTGGGTCGACAGGGACTAACTATGGCTACACCTTC
TRBJ2-5,TRBV25-1,NA,NA,CASSYYDRETQYF,TGTGCCAGCAGTTACTACGACAGAGAGACCCAGTACTTC
TRBJ1-6,TRBV27,NA,NA,CASRGMYSPLHF,TGTGCCAGCAGGGGGATGTATTCACCCCTCCACTTT
TRBJ2-1,TRBV24-1,NA,NA,CATSDRGNEQFF,TGTGCCACCAGTGACAGGGGCAATGAGCAGTTCTTC
TRBJ2-1,TRBV7-9,NA,TRBD2,CASRPRREVGLNEQFF,TGTGCCAGCAGACCCCGTCGGGAGGTCGGGCTCAATGAGCAGTTCTTC
TRBJ1-2,TRBV3-1/TRBV3-2,NA,NA,CASSQDNPGHTF,TGTGCCAGCAGCCAAGATAATCCAGGTCACACCTTC
TRBJ1-5,TRBV28,NA,NA,CASSFSWSGEKVSNQPQHF,TGTGCCAGCAGTTTTTCCTGGTCAGGGGAGAAGGTCAGCAATCAGCCCCAGCATTTT
TRBJ2-5,TRBV19,NA,NA,CASSIQGLETQYF,TGTGCCAGTAGTATCCAAGGGTTGGAGACCCAGTACTTC
TRBJ1-1,TRBV2,NA,NA,CASSVYSSGTEAFF,TGTGCCAGCAGTGTATACTCAAGTGGGACTGAAGCTTTCTTT
TRBJ1-4,TRBV20-1,NA,NA,CSARDVQKLFF,TGCAGTGCTAGAGATGTTCAAAAACTGTTTTTT